The present TCR beta chain was sequenced within a study of control samples from healthy donors and cancer patients. CDR1 SGDLS and CDR2 YYNGEE come from the germline V gene. Trimming cost V 4 bases and J 4 bases, with 14 bases left between them. This CDR3 has 14 residues. Produced via immunoSEQ multiplex PCR; TCRdb's table is partial and in-frame only. The sample lists 120,000 or so clones, around 90% occurring once. The V gene is TRBV9, the J gene TRBJ1-1, with D tentatively TRBD1 (5 bases). What was sequenced was blood. This sequence originates from a middle-aged man in good health. Written as DNA, the CDR3 is TGTGCCAGCAGCCCAAAGAGGAGGGGCACTGAAGCTTTCTTT. Translating it yields CASSPKRRGTEAFF.